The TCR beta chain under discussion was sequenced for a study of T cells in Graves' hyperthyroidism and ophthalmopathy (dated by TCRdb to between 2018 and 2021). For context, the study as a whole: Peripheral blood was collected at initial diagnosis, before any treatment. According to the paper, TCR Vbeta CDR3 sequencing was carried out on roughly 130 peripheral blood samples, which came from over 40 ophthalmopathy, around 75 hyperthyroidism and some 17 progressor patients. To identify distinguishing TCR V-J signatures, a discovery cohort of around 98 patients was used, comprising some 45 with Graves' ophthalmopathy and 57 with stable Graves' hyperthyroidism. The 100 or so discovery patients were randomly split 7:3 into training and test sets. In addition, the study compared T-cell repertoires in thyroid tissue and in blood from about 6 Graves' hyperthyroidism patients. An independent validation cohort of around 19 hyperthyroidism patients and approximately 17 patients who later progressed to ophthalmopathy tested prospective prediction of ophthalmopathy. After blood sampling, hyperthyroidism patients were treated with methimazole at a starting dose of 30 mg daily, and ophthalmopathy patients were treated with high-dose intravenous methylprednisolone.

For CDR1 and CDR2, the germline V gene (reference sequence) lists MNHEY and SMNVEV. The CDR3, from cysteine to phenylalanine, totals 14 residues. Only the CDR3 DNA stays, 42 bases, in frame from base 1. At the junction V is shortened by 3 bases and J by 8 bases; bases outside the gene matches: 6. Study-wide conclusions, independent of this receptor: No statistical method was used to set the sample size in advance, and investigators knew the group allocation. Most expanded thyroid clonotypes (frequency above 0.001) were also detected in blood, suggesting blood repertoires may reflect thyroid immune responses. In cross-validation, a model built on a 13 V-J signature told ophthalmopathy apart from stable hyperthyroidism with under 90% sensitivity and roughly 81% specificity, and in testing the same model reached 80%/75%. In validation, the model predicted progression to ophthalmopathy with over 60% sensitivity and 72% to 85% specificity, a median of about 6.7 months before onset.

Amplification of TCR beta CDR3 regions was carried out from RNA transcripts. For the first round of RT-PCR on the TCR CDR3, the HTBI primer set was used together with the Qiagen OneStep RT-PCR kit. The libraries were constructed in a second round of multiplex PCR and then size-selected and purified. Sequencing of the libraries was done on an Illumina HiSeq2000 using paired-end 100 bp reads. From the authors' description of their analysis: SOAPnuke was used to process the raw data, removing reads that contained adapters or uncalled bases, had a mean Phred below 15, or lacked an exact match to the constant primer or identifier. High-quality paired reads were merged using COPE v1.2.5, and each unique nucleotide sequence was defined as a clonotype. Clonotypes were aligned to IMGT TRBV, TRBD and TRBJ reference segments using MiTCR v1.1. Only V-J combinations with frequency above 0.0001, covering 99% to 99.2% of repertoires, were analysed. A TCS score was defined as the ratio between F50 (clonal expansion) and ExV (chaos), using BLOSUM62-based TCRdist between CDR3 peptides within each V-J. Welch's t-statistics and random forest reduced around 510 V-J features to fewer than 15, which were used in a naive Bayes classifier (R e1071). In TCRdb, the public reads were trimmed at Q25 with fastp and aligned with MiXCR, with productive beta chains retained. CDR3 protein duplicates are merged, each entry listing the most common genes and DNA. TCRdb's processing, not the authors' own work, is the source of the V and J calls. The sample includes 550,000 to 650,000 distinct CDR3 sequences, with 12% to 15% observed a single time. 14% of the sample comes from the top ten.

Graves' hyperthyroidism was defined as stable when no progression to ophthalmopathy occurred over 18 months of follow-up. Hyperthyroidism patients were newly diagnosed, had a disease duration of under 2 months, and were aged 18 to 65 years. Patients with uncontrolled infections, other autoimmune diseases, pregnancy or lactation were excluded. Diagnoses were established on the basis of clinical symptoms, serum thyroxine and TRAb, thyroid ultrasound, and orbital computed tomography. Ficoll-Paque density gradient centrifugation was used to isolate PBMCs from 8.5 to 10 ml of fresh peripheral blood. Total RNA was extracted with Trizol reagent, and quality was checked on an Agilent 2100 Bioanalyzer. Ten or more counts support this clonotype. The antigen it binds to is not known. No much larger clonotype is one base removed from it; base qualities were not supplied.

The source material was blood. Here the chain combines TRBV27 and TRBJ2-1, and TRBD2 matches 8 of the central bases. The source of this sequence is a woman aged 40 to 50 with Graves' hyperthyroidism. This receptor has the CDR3 CASSFAGGYDEQFF. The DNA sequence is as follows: TGTGCCAGCAGTTTTGCGGGAGGCTATGATGAGCAGTTCTTC.